The 21 T cell receptor beta chains in this list originate from one sample, sequenced in a study of blood T cell repertoires in COVID-19. Some clones are missing from TCRdb's copy, which holds only in-frame ones; the method was immunoSEQ multiplex PCR. The profile shows 200,000 to 300,000 clones, about four fifths of them singletons. The sample consisted of peripheral blood. The receptors derive from a woman aged 80 or older with COVID-19, enrolled during active disease.

The rearrangement links TRBV5-5 to TRBJ1-1; TRBD1 might be the D (5 bases). CDR3 length: 15 residues. The V gene's germline CDR1 is SGHKS and CDR2 YYEKEE (reference sequence). V lost 4 bases and J 0 bases, leaving 13 bases between the germline ends. The CDR3 DNA reads TGTGCCAGCAGCGGCCGAAGCAGGGTGAACACTGAAGCTTTCTTT. This translates into CASSGRSRVNTEAFF.

The chain links TRBV6-6 to TRBJ1-4, with D maybe TRBD1 (6 bases). This CDR3 is 15 amino acids long. Per the germline V gene, CDR1 is MNHNY and CDR2 is SVGAGI (reference sequence). The V end was cut by 0 bases, the J end by 6 bases, with 11 bases between. The CDR3 is CASSYSKQGHEKLFF. The CDR3 coding sequence is TGTGCCAGCAGTTACTCGAAACAGGGACATGAAAAACTGTTTTTT.

V is TRBV9 and J is TRBJ2-3; TRBD2 might be the D (5 bases). The germline CDR1 and CDR2 sequences are SGDLS and YYNGEE. CDR3 size: 16 residues. V was shortened by 0 bases and J by 5 bases, with 16 bases between the two germline ends. CDR3 sequence (DNA): TGTGCCAGCAGCGTAGCCTATGGAGGACGTGAAGATACGCAGTATTTT. Translating it yields CASSVAYGGREDTQYF.

The count of this clone is one. V and J are TRBV7-9 and TRBJ1-2; tentative D call: TRBD1 (5 bases). CDR1 and CDR2 from the germline V gene are SEHNR and FQNEAQ (reference sequence). CDR3 size: 14 residues. Deletions cut 8 bases from V and 9 bases from J, with 22 bases between. CDR3 coding DNA: TGTGCCAGCCCCCCAGGGAAGACGTTCGATCGCTACACCTTC. Its protein is CASPPGKTFDRYTF.

The rearrangement links TRBV7-9 to TRBJ1-6; 7 nucleotides agree with TRBD1. V trimming: 5 bases; J trimming: 7 bases; junction bases outside the gene matches: 5. The germline V gene encodes CDR1 SEHNR and CDR2 FQNEAQ (reference sequence). The CDR3 extends over 14 amino acids. The CDR3 loop reads CASSRTGDNSPLHF. Here the CDR3 DNA reads TGTGCCAGCAGCCGGACAGGTGACAATTCACCCCTCCACTTT.

The chain joins TRBV19 to TRBJ1-5, with D tentatively TRBD1 (5 bases). The ends were cut back, 9 bases at V and 3 bases at J, with 18 bases in the middle. The CDR3 has 15 amino acids. Germline CDR1 LNHDA, CDR2 SQIVND (reference sequence). The CDR3 is CASEAGQTYNQPQHF. CDR3 in DNA: TGTGCCAGCGAGGCGGGGCAAACATACAATCAGCCCCAGCATTTT.

In this sample, this clone turned up a few times. The V and J genes are TRBV21-1 and TRBJ1-6; the table names TRBD1, a call not compared with the DNA. TRBV21-1 has pseudogene status. This CDR3 is built from 13 residues. CDR3 nucleotide sequence: TGTGCCAGCAGCAATTTTACAGACTCACCCCTCCACTTT. It codes for CASSNFTDSPLHF.

This clone was found a few times. V is TRBV19 and J is TRBJ2-5; a weak D match, TRBD2 (6 bases). The CDR3 extends over 14 amino acids. Between the trimmed V and J ends, which lost 5 bases and 6 bases, there was a span of 16 bases. Germline values: CDR1 LNHDA, CDR2 SQIVND (reference sequence). The chain's CDR3 is CASSQGLDRQTQYF. In nucleotides, the CDR3 is TGTGCCAGTAGTCAGGGACTGGACCGGCAGACCCAGTACTTC.

This sequence joins TRBV7-6 and TRBJ2-7; 15 bases are a match to TRBD2. Trimming at V came to 4 bases and at J to 6 bases, leaving 4 bases not matched to a gene. CDR1 and CDR2 (germline): SGHVS, FNYEAQ. CDR3 size: 15 residues. CDR3 residues: CASSSGLAGGGEQYF. DNA of the CDR3: TGTGCCAGCAGCTCGGGACTAGCGGGAGGAGGCGAGCAGTACTTC. The whole variable domain, remainder taken from reference TRBV7-6 and TRBJ2-7, is GAGVSQSPRYKVTKRGQDVALRCDPISGHVSLYWYRQALGQGPEFLTYFNYEAQQDKSGLPNDRFSAERPEGSISTLTIQRTEQRDSAMYRCASSSGLAGGGEQYFGPGTRLTVT.

This sequence joins TRBV4-1 and TRBJ2-3; D gene unclear. Trimming cost V 0 bases and J 0 bases, with 10 bases left between them. Germline V gene sequence: CDR1 MGHRA, CDR2 YSYEKL. The CDR3 runs 16 residues. The CDR3 DNA reads as TGCGCCAGCAGCCAAGAATTAGCCACTAGCACAGATACGCAGTATTTT. Translation: CASSQELATSTDTQYF.

J is TRBJ2-5 and V is TRBV6-2 or TRBV6-3; 11 positions match TRBD2. The length of the CDR3 is 16 residues. Germline V lookup: CDR1 MNHEY, CDR2 SVGEGT. Trimming removed 6 bases from V and 4 bases from J; junction bases left unmatched: 10. The CDR3 region is CASSMTSGAYIETQYF. CDR3 sequence (DNA): TGTGCCAGCAGCATGACTAGCGGGGCTTATATAGAGACCCAGTACTTC.

The V call is TRBV5-6, the J call TRBJ2-2, with TRBD1 matching 8 bases. V lost 3 bases, J lost 5 bases, and 6 bases stayed unmatched. Germline CDR1 SGHDT, CDR2 YYEEEE. The CDR3 totals 15 residues. Here the CDR3 DNA reads TGTGCCAGCAGCTACAGACAGGGGCGAACCGGGGAGCTGTTTTTT. Protein: CASSYRQGRTGELFF.

The chain employs TRBV11-2 and TRBJ2-1; D call uncertain. The ends were cut back, 6 bases at V and 0 bases at J, with 15 bases in the middle. The CDR3 extends over 16 amino acids. Per the germline V gene, CDR1 is SGHAT and CDR2 is FQNNGV. CDR3 protein: CASSHKPESSYNEQFF. CDR3 in DNA: TGTGCCAGCAGTCATAAACCGGAGAGCTCCTACAATGAGCAGTTCTTC. The full variable domain, its missing parts supplied by reference TRBV11-2 and TRBJ2-1, is EAGVAQSPRYKIIEKRQSVAFWCNPISGHATLYWYQQILGQGPKLLIQFQNNGVVDDSQLPKDRFSAERLKGVDSTLKIQPAKLEDSAVYLCASSHKPESSYNEQFFGPGTRLTVL.

V gene TRBV6-5 combines with J gene TRBJ2-1; 11 bases map to TRBD1. V lost 7 bases, J lost 5 bases, and 7 bases stayed unmatched. CDR1 is MNHEY and CDR2 is SVGAGI in the germline V gene. This CDR3 region has 15 residues. The CDR3 DNA reads as TGTGCCAGCACCCGAGGGACAGGGGGGGACAATGAGCAGTTCTTC. Amino acids: CASTRGTGGDNEQFF.

CDR3 coding DNA: TGTGCCAGCAGTTACTCGTTCAGGCAAGAGACCCAGTACTTC. Its protein is CASSYSFRQETQYF. The chain joins TRBV6-5 to TRBJ2-5; D call uncertain. Trimming cost V 0 bases and J 2 bases, with 7 bases left between them. The CDR3 has 14 residues. From germline, CDR1 is MNHEY and CDR2 SVGAGI.

The V gene is TRBV18, the J gene TRBJ1-1; TRBD1 matches at 8 bases. Germline loops: CDR1 KGHSH, CDR2 LQKENI. The V and J ends lost 3 bases and 4 bases, in that order; junction bases with no gene match: 13. The CDR3 consists of 17 residues. CDR3 in amino acids: CASSPRTGSFGGTEAFF. DNA of the CDR3: TGTGCCAGCTCACCCCGGACAGGGAGTTTCGGTGGCACTGAAGCTTTCTTT.

The chain carries TRBV12-3 or TRBV12-4 and TRBJ1-1, with 8 bases lining up with TRBD1. Unmatched junction bases numbered 1, after V lost 1 base and J lost 9 bases. This CDR3 region has 12 residues. This CDR3 is CASSLGTGKAFF. The CDR3 nucleotides read TGTGCCAGCAGTTTAGGGACAGGGAAAGCTTTCTTT.

V is TRBV24-1 and J is TRBJ2-7; D call uncertain. CDR3 length: 13 amino acids. Per germline, CDR1 KGHDR and CDR2 SFDVKD. V lost 6 bases to trimming and J lost 4 bases, with 12 bases between them. This CDR3 is CATSQKTSYEQYF. The CDR3, as DNA: TGTGCCACCAGTCAGAAAACAAGTTACGAGCAGTACTTC.

V usage is TRBV19 and J usage is TRBJ1-2; D is possibly TRBD1 (5 bases). Germline CDR1 reads LNHDA; CDR2 reads SQIVND (reference sequence). This CDR3 has 13 residues. The V gene lost 10 bases and the J gene lost 4 bases, with 16 bases spanning the gap. CDR3 sequence reads: CATLGPLSYGYTF. As DNA, the CDR3 is TGTGCCACCCTGGGGCCGCTATCCTATGGCTACACCTTC.

The CDR3, as DNA: TGTGCCAGCACCTCACAGGGGGCCCAGTACTTC. It is translated as CASTSQGAQYF. The genes are TRBV2 and TRBJ2-5; 8 nucleotides align to TRBD1. This CDR3 has 11 amino acids. CDR1 SNHLY and CDR2 FYNNEI come from the germline V gene. The junction had 4 bases not matched to a gene; V was cut back by 7 bases and J by 9 bases.

This chain uses TRBV2 with TRBJ1-1; D not certain. Looked up from germline, CDR1 is SNHLY and CDR2 is FYNNEI. The CDR3 totals 14 residues. Trimming stripped 7 bases from V and 1 base from J, with 13 bases between. CDR3 sequence (DNA): TGTGCCAGCAATCCGGGTTTAAGGAACACTGAAGCTTTCTTT. Its translation: CASNPGLRNTEAFF.